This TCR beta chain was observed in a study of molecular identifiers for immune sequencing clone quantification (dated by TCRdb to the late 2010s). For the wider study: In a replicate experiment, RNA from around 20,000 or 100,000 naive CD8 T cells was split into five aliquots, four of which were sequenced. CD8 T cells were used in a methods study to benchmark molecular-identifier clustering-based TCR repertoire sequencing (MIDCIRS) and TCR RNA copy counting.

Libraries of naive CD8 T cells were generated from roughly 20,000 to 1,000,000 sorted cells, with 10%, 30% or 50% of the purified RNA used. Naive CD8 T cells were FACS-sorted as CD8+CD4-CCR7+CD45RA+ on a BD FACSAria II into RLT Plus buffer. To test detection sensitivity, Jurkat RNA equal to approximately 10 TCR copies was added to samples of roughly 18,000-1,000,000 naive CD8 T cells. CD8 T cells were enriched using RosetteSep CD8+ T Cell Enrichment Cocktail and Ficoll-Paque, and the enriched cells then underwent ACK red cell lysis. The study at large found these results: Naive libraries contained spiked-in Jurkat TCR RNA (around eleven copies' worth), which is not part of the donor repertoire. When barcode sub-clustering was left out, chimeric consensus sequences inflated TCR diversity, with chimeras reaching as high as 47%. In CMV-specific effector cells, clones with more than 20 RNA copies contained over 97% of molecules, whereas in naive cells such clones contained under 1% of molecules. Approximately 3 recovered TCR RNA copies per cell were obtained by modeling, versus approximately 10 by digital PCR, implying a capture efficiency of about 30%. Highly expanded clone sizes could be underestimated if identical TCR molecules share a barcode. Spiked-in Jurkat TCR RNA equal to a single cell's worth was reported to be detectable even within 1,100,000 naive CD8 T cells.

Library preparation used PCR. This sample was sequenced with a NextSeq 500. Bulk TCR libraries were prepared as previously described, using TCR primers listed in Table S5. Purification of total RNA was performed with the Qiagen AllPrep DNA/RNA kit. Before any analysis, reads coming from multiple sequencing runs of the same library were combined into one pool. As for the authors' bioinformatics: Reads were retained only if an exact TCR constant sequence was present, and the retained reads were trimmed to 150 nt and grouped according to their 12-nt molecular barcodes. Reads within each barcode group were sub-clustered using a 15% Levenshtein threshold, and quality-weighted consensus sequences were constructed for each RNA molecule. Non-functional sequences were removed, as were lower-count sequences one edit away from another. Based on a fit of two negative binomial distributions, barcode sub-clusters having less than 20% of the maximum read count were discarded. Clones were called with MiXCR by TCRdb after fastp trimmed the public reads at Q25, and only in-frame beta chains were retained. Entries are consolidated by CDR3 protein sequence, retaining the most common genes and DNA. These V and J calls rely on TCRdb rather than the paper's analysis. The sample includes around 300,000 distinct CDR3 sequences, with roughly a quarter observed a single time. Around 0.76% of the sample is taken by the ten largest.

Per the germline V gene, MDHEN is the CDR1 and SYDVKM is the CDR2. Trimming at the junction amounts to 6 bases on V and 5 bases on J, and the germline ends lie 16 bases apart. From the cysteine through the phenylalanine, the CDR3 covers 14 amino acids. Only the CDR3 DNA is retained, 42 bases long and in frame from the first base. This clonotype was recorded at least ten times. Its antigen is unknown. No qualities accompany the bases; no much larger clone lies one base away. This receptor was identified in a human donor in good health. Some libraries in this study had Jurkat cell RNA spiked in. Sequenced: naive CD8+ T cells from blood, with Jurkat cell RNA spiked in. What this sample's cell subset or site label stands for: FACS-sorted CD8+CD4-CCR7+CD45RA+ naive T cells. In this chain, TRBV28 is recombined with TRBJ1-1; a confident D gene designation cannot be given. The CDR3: CASRSDAYSTEAFF. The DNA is TGTGCCAGCAGATCCGACGCCTATAGTACTGAAGCTTTCTTT.